The clone carrying this T cell receptor (beta chain) qualifies as medium-sized. Its target is not known. The protocol was immunoSEQ multiplex PCR, while the TCRdb copy is restricted to in-frame clones and leaves out a portion. The repertoire holds about 7,300 clones, under 25% seen once, with roughly 3.6% in the top ten. This entry comes from a study of T cells in localized non-small cell lung cancer. Regarding the study as a whole: Since sequencing was restricted to only one region of the tumor, intratumor heterogeneity remains a possibility.

Trimming removed 5 bases from V and 6 bases from J, with 13 bases in between. The CDR3 length is 14 residues. In germline, CDR1 is MNHGY, CDR2 SAAAGT. The chain links TRBV6-8 to TRBJ2-2, with D unclear. The receptor was derived from a man aged 40 to 70 with stage III squamous cell lung carcinoma. The specimen was lung tumor tissue, collected before any cancer treatment. The CDR3 spells CASSALLSAGELFF. Here the CDR3 DNA reads TGTGCCAGCAGTGCCCTCCTCTCCGCCGGGGAGCTGTTTTTT.